Following are 30 T cell receptor beta chains from one sample sequenced in a study of response to subunit inactivated influenza vaccine. TCRdb reanalysed the RT-PCR reads using MiXCR and keeps one entry per CDR3 protein. The sample lists about 650,000 distinct CDR3 sequences, roughly 14% seen once, with 9.5% to 13% in the top ten. The source material was PBMCs from blood, sampled less than 13 days after vaccination. The receptor set was obtained from a man aged 50-60 years who received an inactivated influenza vaccine.

This clonotype was counted only a few times. The chain carries TRBV20-1 and TRBJ2-1; 13 positions agree with TRBD2. The germline V gene has CDR1 DFQATT and CDR2 SNEGSKA (reference sequence). The V gene end was trimmed by 8 bases and the J gene end by 8 bases; junction bases not matched to a gene: 9. This CDR3 has 14 amino acids. As DNA, the CDR3 is TGCAGTCCGTCCTTAGGACTAGCGGGAGATGAGCAGTTCTTC. Amino acid sequence: CSPSLGLAGDEQFF.

The chain uses TRBV6-5 and TRBJ2-5, with TRBD1 matching over 9 bases. The V gene's germline CDR1 is MNHEY and CDR2 SVGAGI. The CDR3 runs to 15 residues. V was pared by 2 bases and J by 5 bases, with 6 bases of the junction left unmatched. The CDR3 nucleotides are TGTGCCAGCAGTTACGCAACAGGGGGCCCGGAGACCCAGTACTTC. Its translation is CASSYATGGPETQYF.

The V and J genes are TRBV3-1 and TRBJ2-1; D remains ambiguous. This CDR3 spans 15 amino acids. The germline V and J ends were trimmed by 0 bases and 0 bases, with 6 bases remaining between them. The germline CDR1 and CDR2 sequences are LGHDT and YNNKEL (reference sequence). In nucleotides, the CDR3 is TGTGCCAGCAGCCAAGATCAGGACTCCTACAATGAGCAGTTCTTC. Protein sequence: CASSQDQDSYNEQFF.

The gene calls are TRBV6-2 or TRBV6-3 and TRBJ2-7; no clear D gene. The CDR3 sequence is 16 residues long. Trimming removed 4 bases at V and 3 bases at J, with 19 bases between. CDR1 and CDR2 (germline): MNHEY, SVGEGT. CDR3 in amino acids: CASSFDSLKTDYEQYF. For the CDR3, the DNA is TGTGCCAGCAGTTTTGATTCCCTAAAAACCGACTACGAGCAGTACTTC.

This clonotype was counted between two and nine times. The gene calls are TRBV20-1 and TRBJ2-2; TRBD2 agrees at 11 bases. The germline V gene has CDR1 DFQATT and CDR2 SNEGSKA (reference sequence). The CDR3 runs 16 residues. Trimming cost V 0 bases and J 5 bases; bases outside gene matches: 5. CDR3 in DNA: TGCAGTGCTAGAGAAACTAGCGGGAGTGGGACCGGGGAGCTGTTTTTT. Encoded protein: CSARETSGSGTGELFF.

This clonotype was seen a few times. The chain recombines TRBV10-3 with TRBJ2-1; D gene unclear. The CDR3 runs 15 residues. V was cut by 3 bases and J by 5 bases, with 14 bases left in between. CDR1 and CDR2 (germline): ENHRY, SYGVKD. The CDR3 DNA sequence: TGTGCCATCAGTGACCGCATCGGCTCGGACAATGAGCAGTTCTTC. It is translated as CAISDRIGSDNEQFF.

The V call is TRBV5-1, the J call TRBJ2-3; D uncertain. Germline CDR1 and CDR2: SGHRS and YFSETQ. Trimming took off 0 bases at V and 4 bases at J, with 12 bases between the two ends. The CDR3 runs 15 residues. The CDR3 spells CASSLAHPGADTQYF. The CDR3 DNA is TGCGCCAGCAGCTTGGCGCACCCAGGCGCAGATACGCAGTATTTT. Full variable domain (outside the CDR3, taken from reference TRBV5-1 and TRBJ2-3): KAGVTQTPRYLIKTRGQQVTLSCSPISGHRSVSWYQQTPGQGLQFLFEYFSETQRNKGNFPGRFSGRQFSNSRSEMNVSTLELGDSALYLCASSLAHPGADTQYFGPGTRLTVL.

V gene TRBV4-1 combines with J gene TRBJ2-5, with D possibly being TRBD1 (5 bases). Between the trimmed V and J ends, which lost 5 bases and 4 bases, there was a span of 14 bases. This CDR3 is built from 14 residues. Germline V gives CDR1 MGHRA, CDR2 YSYEKL. CDR3 residues: CASSALRGAETQYF. The CDR3 region has the DNA TGCGCCAGCAGCGCCCTAAGGGGTGCAGAGACCCAGTACTTC.

This clonotype was recorded a few times. This chain joins TRBV9 and TRBJ2-5; D not resolved. V was shortened by 0 bases and J by 5 bases, with 11 bases between the two germline ends. Per germline, CDR1 SGDLS and CDR2 YYNGEE. The CDR3 loop spans 14 amino acids. The CDR3 DNA reads TGTGCCAGCAGCGTAGCGGTAGATCCGGAGACCCAGTACTTC. It encodes CASSVAVDPETQYF.

A few counts support this clonotype. V is TRBV4-2 and J is TRBJ2-5; 9 positions agree with TRBD1. In germline, CDR1 is LGHNA, CDR2 YNFKEQ. This CDR3 spans 14 amino acids. V lost 3 bases to trimming and J lost 3 bases; unmatched junction nucleotides: 2. CDR3 loop: CASSHRTGEETQYF. The CDR3 region has the DNA TGTGCCAGCAGCCATAGGACAGGGGAAGAGACCCAGTACTTC.

This clonotype was picked up a small number of times. The gene calls are TRBV10-3 and TRBJ2-5; tentative D call: TRBD2 (6 bases). V was pared by 5 bases and J by 4 bases, with 20 bases between. This CDR3 contains 16 residues. Germline V lookup: CDR1 ENHRY, CDR2 SYGVKD. The CDR3 DNA reads TGTGCCATCAGTCAAGCCGGGACTGGCGGGGTAGAGACCCAGTACTTC. Translated, it gives CAISQAGTGGVETQYF.

This clonotype was observed a few times. The chain couples TRBV4-3 to TRBJ2-1, with 8 bases fitting TRBD2. V trimming: 0 bases; J trimming: 5 bases; junction bases outside the gene matches: 9. The CDR3 totals 17 residues. Germline V CDR1 and CDR2: LGHNA, YSLEER. CDR3 coding DNA: TGCGCCAGCAGCCAAGATGCGGGGGCGGGGGGTAACAATGAGCAGTTCTTC. It codes for CASSQDAGAGGNNEQFF.

V and J are TRBV12-3 or TRBV12-4 and TRBJ2-1, with D unclear. The CDR3 runs to 13 residues. Trimming pared 7 bases from V and 7 bases from J, leaving 14 bases between. The CDR3: CASNSWGSNEQFF. The CDR3, as DNA: TGTGCCAGCAATTCTTGGGGTTCTAATGAGCAGTTCTTC.

The sample holds many counts of this clonotype. The rearrangement joins TRBV6-6 to TRBJ2-5; no reliable D call. The CDR3 has 12 amino acids. Germline values: CDR1 MNHNY, CDR2 SVGAGI (reference sequence). Between the trimmed V and J ends, which lost 0 bases and 5 bases, there was a span of 4 bases. The CDR3 here is CASSYSSETQYF. The CDR3, as DNA: TGTGCCAGCAGTTACTCGAGTGAGACCCAGTACTTC.

This clonotype was observed a handful of times. V usage is TRBV9 and J usage is TRBJ2-4; D not resolved. CDR3 length equals 13 residues. CDR1 and CDR2 (germline): SGDLS, YYNGEE. Trimming took off 2 bases at V and 2 bases at J, with 5 bases between the two ends. The chain's CDR3 is CASSVSPKNIQYF. CDR3 nucleotide sequence: TGTGCCAGCAGCGTTTCCCCCAAAAACATTCAGTACTTC.

The genes are TRBV12-3 or TRBV12-4 and TRBJ1-3; D is unresolved. V dropped 6 bases and J dropped 0 bases, with 12 bases sitting between them. This CDR3 contains 15 residues. CDR3 sequence: CASSPPYISGNTIYF. The CDR3, as DNA: TGTGCCAGCAGCCCGCCATACATCTCTGGAAACACCATATATTTT.

This clonotype was picked up a small number of times. The DNA for the CDR3 is TGCGCCAGCAGCACTACTAGCGGGGACTACGAGCAGTACTTC. Amino acids: CASSTTSGDYEQYF. The J gene is TRBJ2-7, the V gene TRBV10-1; 10 bases fit TRBD2. Germline V gene lookup returns CDR1 WNHNN and CDR2 SYGVQD (reference sequence). With 6 bases clipped from V and 3 bases from J, the junction kept 5 bases outside the gene matches. The CDR3 spans 14 residues.

The chain combines TRBV10-3 with TRBJ2-2, with 14 bases fitting TRBD2. In germline, CDR1 is ENHRY, CDR2 SYGVKD. CDR3 length equals 15 residues. J was trimmed by 1 base and V by 9 bases; bases with no gene match: 1. CDR3 in amino acids: CAMGTSGRNTGELFF. In DNA form, the CDR3 reads TGTGCCATGGGGACTAGCGGGAGGAACACCGGGGAGCTGTTTTTT.

This clonotype was picked up a small number of times. This chain uses TRBV20-1 with TRBJ2-7, with TRBD2 as a possible D gene (6 bases). The germline V gene encodes CDR1 DFQATT and CDR2 SNEGSKA (reference sequence). V lost 1 base and J lost 5, with 27 bases in between. The CDR3 covers 18 residues. CDR3 loop: CSARGSAKEGVVFDEQYF. CDR3 nucleotide sequence: TGCAGTGCTAGAGGTTCCGCGAAGGAGGGCGTAGTTTTCGACGAGCAGTACTTC.

This clonotype was seen a handful of times. CDR3 residues: CASSQRGRNTEAFF. The CDR3 DNA is TGTGCCAGCAGCCAACGGGGGAGGAACACTGAAGCTTTCTTT. V and J are TRBV6-1 and TRBJ1-1, with a possible D match to TRBD1 (5 bases). The CDR3 spans 14 residues. Germline V CDR1 and CDR2: MNHNS, SASEGT. V lost 6 bases and J 1 base, leaving 12 bases between the germline ends.

The gene calls are TRBV7-7 and TRBJ2-1, with 11 bases lining up with TRBD2. Germline trimming cut 5 bases from V and 7 bases from J; bases unmatched to any gene: 7. CDR1 and CDR2 from the germline V gene are SSHAT and FNYEAQ (reference sequence). This CDR3 is built from 15 residues. The CDR3 DNA reads as TGTGCCAGCAGCAAAACTAGCGGGAGAGGTAATGAGCAGTTCTTC. Protein product: CASSKTSGRGNEQFF.

This chain uses TRBV7-9 with TRBJ2-3; a possible D gene is TRBD1 (6 bases). Germline CDR1 SEHNR, CDR2 FQNEAQ (reference sequence). This CDR3 is 15 amino acids long. The germline V and J ends were trimmed by 1 base and 6 bases, with 14 bases remaining between them. The CDR3 spells CASSLGGPTGDTQYF. The CDR3 DNA is TGTGCCAGCAGCTTAGGGGGGCCTACGGGGGATACGCAGTATTTT. Using reference TRBV7-9 and TRBJ2-3 for the parts outside the CDR3, the full variable domain is DTGVSQNPRHKITKRGQNVTFRCDPISEHNRLYWYRQTLGQGPEFLTYFQNEAQLEKSRLLSDRFSAERPKGSFSTLEIQRTEQGDSAMYLCASSLGGPTGDTQYFGPGTRLTVL.

This clonotype was counted a few times. This chain joins TRBV12-3 or TRBV12-4 and TRBJ1-4; the match to TRBD1 covers 9 bases. The CDR3 spans 15 residues. Trimming took 4 bases from V and 7 from J; bases not matched to a gene: 7. The CDR3 DNA reads TGTGCCAGCAGTTATCAACAGGGGGCCGGTGAAAAACTGTTTTTT. It specifies CASSYQQGAGEKLFF.

This clonotype was seen more than once but under ten times. V is TRBV12-3 or TRBV12-4 and J is TRBJ2-2; D call uncertain. V was shortened by 7 bases and J by 2 bases, with 5 bases between the two germline ends. The CDR3 sequence is 12 residues long. CDR3 nucleotides: TGTGCCAGCAACGCAAACACCGGGGAGCTGTTTTTT. Its protein product is CASNANTGELFF.

Only a few counts were recorded for this clonotype. The chain carries TRBV12-3 or TRBV12-4 and TRBJ2-3; no clear D gene. This CDR3 spans 15 amino acids. Between the trimmed V and J ends, which lost 3 bases and 2 bases, there was a span of 12 bases. The CDR3 loop reads CASSLLVSLTDTQYF. DNA of the CDR3: TGTGCCAGCAGTTTGTTGGTTAGCCTCACAGATACGCAGTATTTT.

This clonotype has a handful of counts. This chain joins TRBV10-3 and TRBJ2-2; 8 bases are a match to TRBD2. This CDR3 has 16 residues. From germline, CDR1 is ENHRY and CDR2 SYGVKD. Trimming at V came to 3 bases and at J to 1 base, leaving 4 bases not matched to a gene. Here the CDR3 DNA reads TGTGCCATCAGTGACTACGGGACTAGGAACACCGGGGAGCTGTTTTTT. Translating gives CAISDYGTRNTGELFF.

This clonotype was detected ten times or more. The chain has TRBV4-1 and TRBJ2-1; 10 bases are a match to TRBD1. The length of the CDR3 is 16 residues. With V trimmed by 2 bases and J by 9 bases, 10 bases remained unmatched. Germline V CDR1 and CDR2: MGHRA, YSYEKL. Here the CDR3 reads CASSQIGTGDRSEQFF. CDR3 nucleotides: TGCGCCAGCAGCCAAATTGGGACAGGGGATCGCAGTGAGCAGTTCTTC.

This clonotype has more than one count but fewer than ten. V usage is TRBV7-9 and J usage is TRBJ1-1; D gene ambiguous. The CDR3 is 13 amino acids. Germline CDR1 is SEHNR and CDR2 is FQNEAQ (reference sequence). V lost 1 base and J lost 5, with 8 bases in between. CDR3 residues: CASSLDGSTEAFF. The CDR3 region has the DNA TGTGCCAGCAGCTTAGATGGGAGTACTGAAGCTTTCTTT.

J is TRBJ2-3 and V is TRBV28, with 7 bases fitting TRBD2. With 4 bases clipped from V and 5 bases from J, the junction kept 6 bases outside the gene matches. Germline values: CDR1 MDHEN, CDR2 SYDVKM. This CDR3 has 14 residues. For the CDR3, the DNA is TGTGCCAGCAGTTCATGGGCGGGAGTAGATACGCAGTATTTT. As protein: CASSSWAGVDTQYF.

J is TRBJ2-1 and V is TRBV25-1; 10 positions agree with TRBD2. The J segment lost 15 bases and the V segment lost 3 bases, leaving 11 bases of the junction unmatched. Looked up from germline, CDR1 is MGHDK and CDR2 is SYGVNS. CDR3 length: 14 residues. The CDR3 is CASSDPTSGKRMFF. CDR3 coding DNA: TGTGCCAGCAGTGACCCCACTAGCGGGAAACGGATGTTCTTC.